These 28 T cell receptor beta chains were sequenced from one sample in a study of Graves' ophthalmopathy and Graves' hyperthyroidism. RNA transcripts were the template, and TCR beta CDR3 regions were amplified from them. HTBI primers were employed in first-round RT-PCR, then a second-round multiplex PCR followed. MiXCR was run by TCRdb on the multiplex PCR reads, yielding one entry per CDR3 protein. The repertoire holds some 410,000 distinct CDR3 sequences, with approximately 21% as singletons. The sample consisted of peripheral blood. These receptors were obtained from a woman younger than 30 with stable Graves' hyperthyroidism.

For this clonotype: A read error may be the cause here, since a much bigger clone is one base away. The chain couples TRBV6-5 to TRBJ1-1; the D gene is possibly TRBD1 (5 bases). This CDR3 contains 13 residues. Trimming cost V 4 bases and J 5 bases, with 11 bases left between them. CDR1 is MNHEY, CDR2 SVGAGI, per germline. In DNA form, the CDR3 reads TGTGCCAGCAGTTCCCGGGGGAGGACTGAAGCTTTCTTT. Translating gives CASSSRGRTEAFF.

This clonotype was counted many times. The chain combines TRBV28 with TRBJ2-2, with D possibly matching TRBD2 (5 bases). The CDR3 has 17 residues. Germline CDR1 MDHEN, CDR2 SYDVKM. V lost 7 bases and J 5 bases, leaving 23 bases between the germline ends. CDR3 sequence reads: CASNLPLGARGTGELFF. DNA for the CDR3: TGTGCCAGCAACCTCCCCCTGGGCGCGAGAGGGACCGGGGAGCTGTTTTTT.

Worth noting for this clonotype: This may come from a read error, since a much larger clone is one base off. The CDR3 coding sequence is TGTGCCACCCAGGGGGGTATTGTTGATGGCTACAGCTTC. This sequence encodes CATQGGIVDGYSF. The chain links TRBV6-1 to TRBJ1-2; 7 bases match TRBD1. The CDR3 extends over 13 amino acids. The germline gives CDR1 MNHNS, CDR2 SASEGT.

With regard to this clonotype: A clone one base away is much larger, so this may be a read error. The rearrangement uses TRBV7-8 and TRBJ1-1; D is uncertain. Germline-derived CDR1 and CDR2 are SGHVS and FQNEAQ. This CDR3 region has 13 residues. The CDR3 region is CACSNSRNTEAFF. CDR3 coding DNA: TGTGCCTGCAGCAACTCCCGGAACACTGAAGCTTTCTTT.

The sample holds many counts of this clonotype. The V and J genes are TRBV5-1 and TRBJ2-7; 13 bases are shared with TRBD2. CDR1 is SGHRS, CDR2 YFSETQ, per germline. The CDR3 has 16 residues. Germline trimming cut 4 bases from V and 6 bases from J; bases unmatched to any gene: 10. The chain's CDR3 is CASSLGTSGIGGEQYF. The CDR3 bases are TGCGCCAGCAGCCTAGGGACTAGCGGGATTGGGGGCGAGCAGTACTTC.

The chain combines TRBV28 with TRBJ1-2; TRBD1 might be the D (6 bases). Trimming took 11 bases from V and 0 from J, leaving 13 bases between them. Germline V gene sequence: CDR1 MDHEN, CDR2 SYDVKM. The CDR3 loop spans 13 amino acids. CDR3 sequence (DNA): TGTGCCTCCCAGGGGCGAGCTAACTATGGCTACACCTTC. Encoded protein: CASQGRANYGYTF.

The chain is built from TRBV20-1 and TRBJ1-1; D perhaps matches TRBD1 (6 bases). CDR3 length equals 18 residues. Trimming removed 6 bases from V and 0 bases from J, with 26 bases in between. The germline CDR1 and CDR2 sequences are DFQATT and SNEGSKA (reference sequence). The CDR3 is CSARGIYSAGALNTEAFF. CDR3 in DNA: TGCAGTGCCCGCGGAATATACAGCGCAGGGGCCCTGAACACTGAAGCTTTCTTT.

This clonotype occurred many times. The gene calls are TRBV24-1 and TRBJ2-2; D might be TRBD1 or TRBD2, each matching 5 bases. Germline V CDR1 and CDR2: KGHDR, SFDVKD. The CDR3 runs to 17 residues. The germline V and J ends were trimmed by 0 bases and 0 bases, with 10 bases remaining between them. The CDR3 nucleotides read TGTGCCACCAGTGATTTGCCGGGACGGGCGAACACCGGGGAGCTGTTTTTT. Translating gives CATSDLPGRANTGELFF.

Only one count was recorded for this clonotype. This chain links TRBV7-9 with TRBJ1-2; no clear D. The germline CDR1 and CDR2 sequences are SEHNR and FQNEAQ (reference sequence). The germline V and J ends were trimmed by 5 bases and 2 bases, with 12 bases remaining between them. This CDR3 region has 14 residues. CDR3 nucleotides: TGTGCCAGCAGCCGACAATTGGGGAACTATGGCTACACCTTC. Translated, it gives CASSRQLGNYGYTF.

This clonotype came up many times. The chain carries TRBV10-1 and TRBJ2-4; D remains ambiguous. The length of the CDR3 is 13 residues. Per germline, CDR1 WNHNN and CDR2 SYGVQD (reference sequence). Trimming shortened V by 5 bases and J by 0 bases, and 5 bases separated the two germline ends. The CDR3 nucleotides are TGCGCCAGCAGTAGGACAGCCAAAAACATTCAGTACTTC. The encoded protein is CASSRTAKNIQYF.

This clonotype was observed at least ten times. V gene TRBV12-3 or TRBV12-4 combines with J gene TRBJ1-2; D is possibly TRBD1 (5 bases). The CDR3 is 15 residues long. V dropped 7 bases and J dropped 5 bases, with 20 bases sitting between them. CDR3: CASTGGPGRVYGYTF. CDR3 coding DNA: TGTGCCAGCACCGGCGGTCCGGGCAGGGTATATGGCTACACCTTC.

This clonotype has at least ten counts. The gene calls are TRBV10-3 and TRBJ1-1, with D possibly TRBD1 on 6 matching bases. CDR3 size: 15 residues. Looked up from germline, CDR1 is ENHRY and CDR2 is SYGVKD. Trimming took 4 bases from V and 1 from J, leaving 13 bases between them. DNA of the CDR3: TGTGCCATCAGTGGCAGGGGCCTTTCGAACACTGAAGCTTTCTTT. Translating gives CAISGRGLSNTEAFF.

This clonotype was observed at least ten times. This rearrangement joins TRBV5-4 to TRBJ1-2, with D possibly being TRBD1 (6 bases). Germline V lookup: CDR1 SGHNT, CDR2 YYREEE (reference sequence). The CDR3 spans 16 residues. V lost 4 bases and J lost 9, with 25 bases in between. This CDR3 reads CASSTWTGARRLSYTF. The CDR3, as DNA: TGTGCCAGCAGCACATGGACGGGGGCCCGCAGATTGAGCTACACCTTC.

The rearrangement uses TRBV12-3 or TRBV12-4 and TRBJ2-5; weak D call: TRBD1 (6 bases). CDR3 length: 18 amino acids. V was clipped by 5 bases and J by 5 bases, with 27 bases between them. The CDR3 sequence is CASSNTRQALPKLETQYF. CDR3 coding DNA: TGTGCCAGCAGTAACACTAGACAGGCCCTGCCTAAGTTGGAGACCCAGTACTTC.

In its sample, this clonotype was seen many times. This chain uses TRBV7-2 with TRBJ2-7, with 8 bases that match TRBD1. V shed 6 bases, J shed 4 bases, and the junction held 8 bases outside the gene matches. This CDR3 is built from 14 residues. CDR1 is SGHTA and CDR2 is FQGNSA in the germline V gene. CDR3 residues: CASSYQGASYEQYF. DNA for the CDR3: TGTGCCAGCAGTTACCAGGGGGCTTCGTACGAGCAGTACTTC.

This clonotype was seen ten or more times. The chain has TRBV29-1 and TRBJ2-7, with no clear D. This CDR3 is 10 amino acids long. Germline V lookup: CDR1 SQVTM, CDR2 ANQGSEA. Trimming took off 7 bases at V and 3 bases at J, with 7 bases between the two ends. The CDR3 region has the DNA TGCAGCGGCACCCTCTACGAGCAGTACTTC. This sequence encodes CSGTLYEQYF.

This clonotype was picked up many times. The genes are TRBV20-1 and TRBJ2-2; D unclear. The ends were cut back, 1 base at V and 7 bases at J, with 13 bases in the middle. This CDR3 contains 14 residues. CDR1 DFQATT and CDR2 SNEGSKA come from the germline V gene (reference sequence). CDR3 nucleotide sequence: TGCAGTGCTAGAGTGGGCAGGTTGGACGGGGAGCTGTTTTTT. It is translated as CSARVGRLDGELFF.

Turning to this clonotype: The CDR3 end shows no conserved phenylalanine or tryptophan, and so a read error is likely. V and J are TRBV20-1 and TRBJ1-1, with 9 nucleotides matching TRBD1. With 5 bases clipped from V and 1 base from J, the junction kept 2 bases outside the gene matches. The CDR3 is 13 residues long. CDR1 and CDR2 (germline): DFQATT, SNEGSKA (reference sequence). CDR3: CSARTGENTEAFY. The CDR3, as DNA: TGCAGTGCTCGGACAGGGGAGAACACTGAAGCTTTCTAT.

This clonotype was recorded only once. V is TRBV7-2 and J is TRBJ2-5; unclear D gene. With 5 bases removed from V and 5 bases from J, the gap between germline ends came to 18 bases. This CDR3 region has 15 residues. CDR1 is SGHTA and CDR2 is FQGNSA in the germline V gene. The CDR3 loop reads CASSPNGPGLETQYF. The CDR3 coding sequence is TGTGCCAGCAGCCCGAATGGCCCCGGGTTGGAGACCCAGTACTTC.

The chain links TRBV7-9 to TRBJ1-2; TRBD1 matches at 7 bases. Germline V lookup: CDR1 SEHNR, CDR2 FQNEAQ (reference sequence). CDR3 size: 15 residues. V was pared by 4 bases and J by 1 base, with 6 bases of the junction left unmatched. The CDR3 DNA reads TGTGCCAGCAGCTGGGGGGACAGCCTTAACTATGGCTACACCTTC. Translation: CASSWGDSLNYGYTF.

The V and J genes are TRBV6-1 and TRBJ2-7; D gene ambiguous. The CDR3 totals 13 residues. V lost 3 bases and J 4 bases, leaving 10 bases between the germline ends. Per germline, CDR1 MNHNS and CDR2 SASEGT. The DNA of the CDR3 is TGTGCCAGCAGTGAGGGCCCACGGTACGAGCAGTACTTC. This encodes CASSEGPRYEQYF.

The rearrangement links TRBV11-2 to TRBJ2-7; D is possibly TRBD2 (5 bases). V dropped 0 bases and J dropped 3 bases, with 12 bases sitting between them. Looked up from germline, CDR1 is SGHAT and CDR2 is FQNNGV. This CDR3 region has 15 residues. In DNA, the CDR3 is TGTGCCAGCAGCTTAGATCAACTAGAAATCTACGAGCAGTACTTC. It encodes CASSLDQLEIYEQYF.

This chain uses TRBV4-1 with TRBJ1-1, with D tentatively TRBD1 (5 bases). The CDR3 covers 15 residues. V was trimmed by 0 bases and J by 6 bases, leaving 14 bases between them. Germline loops: CDR1 MGHRA, CDR2 YSYEKL. The CDR3 region has the DNA TGCGCCAGCAGCCAAGACCCAGGGCCCAAACCTGAAGCTTTCTTT. It encodes CASSQDPGPKPEAFF.

This clonotype was counted many times. This chain links TRBV12-3 or TRBV12-4 with TRBJ1-1; no clear D gene. CDR3 size: 15 residues. V lost 6 bases and J 1 base, leaving 15 bases between the germline ends. CDR3 in amino acids: CASRGFGQKNTEAFF. CDR3 in DNA: TGTGCCAGCAGAGGGTTCGGGCAGAAGAACACTGAAGCTTTCTTT.

This clonotype has a count of ten or more. The rearrangement uses TRBV6-1 and TRBJ2-7, with no clear D. Trimming took off 5 bases at V and 3 bases at J, with 20 bases between the two ends. The CDR3 loop spans 16 amino acids. The V gene's germline CDR1 is MNHNS and CDR2 SASEGT. In DNA, the CDR3 is TGTGCCAGCAGTACGACCGCGAAAGGTTCGATCTACGAGCAGTACTTC. It specifies CASSTTAKGSIYEQYF.

The J gene is TRBJ1-1, the V gene TRBV20-1; no firm D call. The V gene lost 3 bases and the J gene lost 3 bases, with 8 bases spanning the gap. The length of the CDR3 is 12 residues. Germline V gene data show CDR1 as DFQATT and CDR2 as SNEGSKA (reference sequence). This CDR3 reads CSASQVDTEAFF. As DNA, the CDR3 is TGCAGTGCTAGTCAGGTGGACACTGAAGCTTTCTTT.

This clonotype was observed many times. CDR3 nucleotides: TGTGCCAGCAGTTACAGGCGGCTGGACTATGGCTACACCTTC. As protein: CASSYRRLDYGYTF. The chain uses TRBV6-5 and TRBJ1-2, with D hard to call. CDR1 and CDR2 from the germline V gene are MNHEY and SVGAGI. The CDR3 length is 14 residues. V lost 2 bases to trimming and J lost 3 bases, with 10 bases between them.

This clonotype was recorded at least ten times. The V gene is TRBV7-8, the J gene TRBJ1-1; 7 bases match TRBD1. The CDR3 has 15 amino acids. Germline assignment: CDR1 SGHVS and CDR2 FQNEAQ. Trimming at V came to 2 bases and at J to 5 bases, leaving 8 bases not matched to a gene. The CDR3 loop reads CASSLPGLGQTEAFF. The CDR3 DNA reads TGTGCCAGCAGCTTACCAGGGCTGGGACAGACTGAAGCTTTCTTT.